This T cell receptor (beta chain) derives from a study of technical replicates of blood from a handful of donors. Measured with immunoSEQ multiplex PCR; TCRdb has only the in-frame clones, and not every one. The sample includes under 90,000 clones, 93% of them seen just once. Deletions cut 1 base from V and 1 base from J, with 11 bases between. CDR3 length: 15 amino acids. Germline V gives CDR1 SGHRS, CDR2 YFSETQ. This receptor was taken from a human donor in good health. J is TRBJ1-1 and V is TRBV5-1; no reliable D call. Sequenced: T cells isolated from PBMCs. CDR3 in amino acids: CASSLWLGANTEAFF. The CDR3 bases are TGCGCCAGCAGCTTGTGGCTGGGCGCGAACACTGAAGCTTTCTTT.